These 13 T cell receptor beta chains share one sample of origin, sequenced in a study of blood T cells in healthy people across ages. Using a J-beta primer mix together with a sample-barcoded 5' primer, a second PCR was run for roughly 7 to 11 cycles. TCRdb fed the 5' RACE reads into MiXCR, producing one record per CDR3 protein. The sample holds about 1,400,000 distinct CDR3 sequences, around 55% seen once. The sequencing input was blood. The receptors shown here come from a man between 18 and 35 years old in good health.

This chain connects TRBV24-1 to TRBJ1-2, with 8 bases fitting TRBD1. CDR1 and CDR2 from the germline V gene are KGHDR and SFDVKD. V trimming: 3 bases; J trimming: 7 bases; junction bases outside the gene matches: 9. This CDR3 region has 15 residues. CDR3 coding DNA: TGTGCCACCAGTGATCCGGAGACAGGGGAGGTTGGCTACACCTTC. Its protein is CATSDPETGEVGYTF.

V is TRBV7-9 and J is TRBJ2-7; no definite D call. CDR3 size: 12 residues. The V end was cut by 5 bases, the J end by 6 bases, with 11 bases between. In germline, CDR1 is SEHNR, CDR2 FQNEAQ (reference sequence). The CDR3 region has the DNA TGTGCCAGCAGCCCTGGTCGCCCCGAGCAGTACTTC. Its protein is CASSPGRPEQYF. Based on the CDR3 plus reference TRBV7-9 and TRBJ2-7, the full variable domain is DTGVSQNPRHKITKRGQNVTFRCDPISEHNRLYWYRQTLGQGPEFLTYFQNEAQLEKSRLLSDRFSAERPKGSFSTLEIQRTEQGDSAMYLCASSPGRPEQYFGPGTRLTVT.

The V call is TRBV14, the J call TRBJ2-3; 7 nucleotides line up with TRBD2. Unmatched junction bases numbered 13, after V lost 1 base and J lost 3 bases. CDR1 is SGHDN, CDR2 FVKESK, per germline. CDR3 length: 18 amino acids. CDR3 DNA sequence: TGTGCCAGCAGCCAAGTGCCGGACGGGACTACGGTAACAGATACGCAGTATTTT. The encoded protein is CASSQVPDGTTVTDTQYF.

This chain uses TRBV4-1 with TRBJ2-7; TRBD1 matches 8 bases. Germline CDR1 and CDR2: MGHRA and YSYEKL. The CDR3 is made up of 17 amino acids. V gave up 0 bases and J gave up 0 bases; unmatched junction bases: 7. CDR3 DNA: TGCGCCAGCAGCCAAGATAGAGGACAGGGTAGCTCCTACGAGCAGTACTTC. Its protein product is CASSQDRGQGSSYEQYF.

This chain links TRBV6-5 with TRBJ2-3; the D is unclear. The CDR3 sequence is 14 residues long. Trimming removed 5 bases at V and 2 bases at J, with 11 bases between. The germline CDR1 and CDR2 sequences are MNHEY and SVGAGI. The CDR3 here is CASSPFGLTDTQYF. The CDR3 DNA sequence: TGTGCCAGCAGTCCGTTTGGGCTCACAGATACGCAGTATTTT.

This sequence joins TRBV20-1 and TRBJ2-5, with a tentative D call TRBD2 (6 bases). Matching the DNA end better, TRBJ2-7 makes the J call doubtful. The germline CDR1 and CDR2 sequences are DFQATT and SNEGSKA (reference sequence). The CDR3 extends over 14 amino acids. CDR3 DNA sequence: TGCAGTGCTGCCTCGGGAGTGGGCTCCTACGAGCAGTACTTC. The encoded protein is CSAASGVGSYEQYF.

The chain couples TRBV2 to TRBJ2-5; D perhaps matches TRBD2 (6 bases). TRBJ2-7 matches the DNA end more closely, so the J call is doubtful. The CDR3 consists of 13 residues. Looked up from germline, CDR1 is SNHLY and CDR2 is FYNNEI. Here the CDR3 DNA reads TGTGCCAGCAATCCTGGGACTGCCGGCGAGCAGTACTTC. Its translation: CASNPGTAGEQYF.

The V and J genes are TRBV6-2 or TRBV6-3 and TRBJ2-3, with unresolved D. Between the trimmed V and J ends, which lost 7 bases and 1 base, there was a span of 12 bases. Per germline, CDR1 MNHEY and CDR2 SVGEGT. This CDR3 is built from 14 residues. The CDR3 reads CASTTGPGTDTQYF. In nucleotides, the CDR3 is TGTGCCAGCACAACGGGCCCTGGCACAGATACGCAGTATTTT.

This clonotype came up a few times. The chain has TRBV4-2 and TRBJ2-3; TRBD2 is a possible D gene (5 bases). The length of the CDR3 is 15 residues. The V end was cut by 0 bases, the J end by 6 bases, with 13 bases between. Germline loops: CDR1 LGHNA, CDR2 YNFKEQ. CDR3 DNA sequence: TGTGCCAGCAGCCAAGAGCGGGCTCGCCCGGATACGCAGTATTTT. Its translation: CASSQERARPDTQYF.

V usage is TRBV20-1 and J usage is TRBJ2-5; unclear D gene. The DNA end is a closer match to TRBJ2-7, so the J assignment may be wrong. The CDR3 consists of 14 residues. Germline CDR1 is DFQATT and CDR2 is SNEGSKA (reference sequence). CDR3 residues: CSAKVAAGLYEQYF. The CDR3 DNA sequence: TGCAGTGCTAAGGTGGCGGCTGGTTTGTACGAGCAGTACTTC.

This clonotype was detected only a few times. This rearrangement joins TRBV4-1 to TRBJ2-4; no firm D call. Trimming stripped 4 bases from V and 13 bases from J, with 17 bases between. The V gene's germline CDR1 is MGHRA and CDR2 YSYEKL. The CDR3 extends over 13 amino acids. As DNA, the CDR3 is TGCGCCAGCAGCCCAGAGACCCCTCGAGAGCAGTACTTC. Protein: CASSPETPREQYF.

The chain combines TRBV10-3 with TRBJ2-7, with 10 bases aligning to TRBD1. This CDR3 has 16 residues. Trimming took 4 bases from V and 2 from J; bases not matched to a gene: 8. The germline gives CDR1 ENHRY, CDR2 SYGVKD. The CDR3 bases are TGTGCCATCAGTGCCGGGGACAGGGGCGACACCTACGAGCAGTACTTC. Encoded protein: CAISAGDRGDTYEQYF.

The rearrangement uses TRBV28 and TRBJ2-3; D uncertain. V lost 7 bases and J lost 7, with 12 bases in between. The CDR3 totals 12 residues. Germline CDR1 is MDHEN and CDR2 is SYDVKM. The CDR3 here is CASKVDENTQYF. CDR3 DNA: TGTGCCAGCAAGGTCGACGAGAATACGCAGTATTTT.